The clone carrying this TCR beta chain has ten or more counts. The V end lost 3 bases, the J end lost 3 bases, and 12 bases lay between the germline ends. CDR3 size: 15 residues. The data stem from a study of T-cell reconstitution after alpha-beta-depleted transplantation in children. Unique molecular identifiers were incorporated during preparation of the TCRbeta library. TCRdb called the PCR reads again in MiXCR, with one record for every CDR3 protein. This table holds 300,000 or so distinct CDR3 sequences, around 9.6% found once. The material sequenced was PBMCs from the stem cell graft donor, taken from the stem cell graft. The origin of this receptor is a human donor who donated a stem cell graft to a child with SCID. The chain has TRBV12-3 or TRBV12-4 and TRBJ2-1; no clear D. DNA for the CDR3: TGTGCCAGCAGTTTGTACAGTGGGTACTACAATGAGCAGTTCTTC. This sequence encodes CASSLYSGYYNEQFF.